The rows below give T cell receptor beta chains drawn from one sample of a study of blood T cell repertoires in COVID-19. Repertoires were generated with immunoSEQ multiplex PCR, while TCRdb's copy carries only in-frame clones and drops some. The repertoire holds hundreds of thousands of clones, with roughly 90% as singletons. The sequenced material came from peripheral blood. These receptors were collected from a woman aged 65 to 85 with COVID-19, enrolled during active disease. Both conserved end residues are part of each CDR3. Each record gives: clone size, J gene, D gene, V gene, CDR3 DNA, CDR3 protein. D genes are given only for firm matches. A row's size may be missing; if present it is once, few, many or a size class.

clone_size: NA
j_call: TRBJ2-1
d_call: TRBD2
v_call: TRBV4-1
cdr3_nt: TGCGCCAGCAGCCTCAGTAGCGGGAGGAGCTCCTACAATGAGCAGTTCTTC
cdr3_aa: CASSLSSGRSSYNEQFF

clone_size: few
j_call: TRBJ1-6
d_call: NA
v_call: TRBV15
cdr3_nt: TGTGCCACCAGCAGAGATCTACTCGTTGCAGGTTATTCACCCCTCCACTTT
cdr3_aa: CATSRDLLVAGYSPLHF

clone_size: NA
j_call: TRBJ2-7
d_call: TRBD1
v_call: TRBV6-5
cdr3_nt: TGTGCCAGCAGCCGAGGGACAGGGGGAAAGTACTTC
cdr3_aa: CASSRGTGGKYF

clone_size: NA
j_call: TRBJ2-7
d_call: NA
v_call: TRBV3-1/TRBV3-2
cdr3_nt: TGTGCCAGCAGCCAAAGACAGTATTACGAGCAGTACTTC
cdr3_aa: CASSQRQYYEQYF

clone_size: NA
j_call: TRBJ2-3
d_call: NA
v_call: TRBV7-9
cdr3_nt: TGTGCCAGCAGCTCTCCCTTGGGGGGTCTGAGCACAGATACGCAGTATTTT
cdr3_aa: CASSSPLGGLSTDTQYF

clone_size: NA
j_call: TRBJ1-1
d_call: TRBD1
v_call: TRBV5-1
cdr3_nt: TGCGCCAGCAGCTTGGTAGGGACAGGGTTGTACACTGAAGCTTTCTTT
cdr3_aa: CASSLVGTGLYTEAFF

clone_size: NA
j_call: TRBJ1-6
d_call: TRBD1
v_call: TRBV19
cdr3_nt: TGTGCCAGTACCGCGGACAGGGAGTACTCACCCCTCCACTTT
cdr3_aa: CASTADREYSPLHF

clone_size: once
j_call: TRBJ2-7
d_call: NA
v_call: TRBV6-1
cdr3_nt: TGTGCCAGCAGCCAGGACACATACGAGCAGTACTTC
cdr3_aa: CASSQDTYEQYF

clone_size: NA
j_call: TRBJ2-7
d_call: NA
v_call: TRBV2
cdr3_nt: TGTGCCAGCAGTGCGACTAGGGCGGCGGGGGAGCAGTACTTC
cdr3_aa: CASSATRAAGEQYF

clone_size: NA
j_call: TRBJ1-3
d_call: TRBD1
v_call: TRBV30
cdr3_nt: TGTGCTCGTACAGGGGGTTCTGGAAACACCATATATTTT
cdr3_aa: CARTGGSGNTIYF

clone_size: NA
j_call: TRBJ1-2
d_call: NA
v_call: TRBV4-3
cdr3_nt: TGCGCCAGCAGTCGGGAGGTGGGTAGGGATCAATATGGCTACACCTTC
cdr3_aa: CASSREVGRDQYGYTF

clone_size: NA
j_call: TRBJ2-7
d_call: TRBD1
v_call: TRBV3-1/TRBV3-2
cdr3_nt: TGTGCCAGCAGCCGTCGACAGGGGAGATCCTACGAGCAGTACTTC
cdr3_aa: CASSRRQGRSYEQYF

clone_size: NA
j_call: TRBJ2-7
d_call: TRBD2
v_call: TRBV5-4
cdr3_nt: TGTGCCATTATAGGGACTACTGGCGAGCAGTACTTC
cdr3_aa: CAIIGTTGEQYF

clone_size: NA
j_call: TRBJ1-1
d_call: NA
v_call: TRBV7-9
cdr3_nt: TGTGCCAGCAGCCCCGGGGGCACTGAAGCTTTCTTT
cdr3_aa: CASSPGGTEAFF

clone_size: NA
j_call: TRBJ1-1
d_call: NA
v_call: TRBV27
cdr3_nt: TGTGCCAGCAGTCTTACCGGGACAAAGACTTTCTTT
cdr3_aa: CASSLTGTKTFF

clone_size: NA
j_call: TRBJ1-6
d_call: NA
v_call: TRBV30
cdr3_nt: TGTGCCAGGGGTTCAAGGGGCAATTCACCCCTCCACTTT
cdr3_aa: CARGSRGNSPLHF

clone_size: NA
j_call: TRBJ2-7
d_call: TRBD1
v_call: TRBV7-6
cdr3_nt: TGTGCCAGCAGTGCAGGGGGCGAGCAGTACTTC
cdr3_aa: CASSAGGEQYF

clone_size: few
j_call: TRBJ1-6
d_call: TRBD1
v_call: TRBV5-1
cdr3_nt: TGCGCCAGCAGCAGCGGTTGGGGACAGGGAGATTCACCCCTCCACTTT
cdr3_aa: CASSSGWGQGDSPLHF

clone_size: NA
j_call: TRBJ1-4
d_call: NA
v_call: TRBV6-6
cdr3_nt: TGTGCCAGCAGTTACCAGGATCCAACTAATGAAAAACTGTTTTTT
cdr3_aa: CASSYQDPTNEKLFF

clone_size: NA
j_call: TRBJ2-7
d_call: NA
v_call: TRBV5-4
cdr3_nt: TGTGCCAGCAGCTTGGACGAACAGTACGAGCAGTACTTC
cdr3_aa: CASSLDEQYEQYF

clone_size: few
j_call: TRBJ2-5
d_call: TRBD2
v_call: TRBV15
cdr3_nt: TGTGCCACCCTACGGGACTATCAAGAGACCCAGTACTTC
cdr3_aa: CATLRDYQETQYF

clone_size: NA
j_call: TRBJ2-3
d_call: TRBD2
v_call: TRBV2
cdr3_nt: TGTGCCAGCAGTGAATTGGTAGCGGGGGGCACAGATACGCAGTATTTT
cdr3_aa: CASSELVAGGTDTQYF

clone_size: NA
j_call: TRBJ1-6
d_call: NA
v_call: TRBV5-4
cdr3_nt: TGTGCCAGCAGCTTGGGGCAGGGAAATTCACCCCTCCACTTT
cdr3_aa: CASSLGQGNSPLHF

clone_size: NA
j_call: TRBJ1-4
d_call: TRBD1
v_call: TRBV4-3
cdr3_nt: TGCGCCAGCAGCCAAGATCCGGGCCAGGGGGGCGAAAAACTGTTTTTT
cdr3_aa: CASSQDPGQGGEKLFF

clone_size: NA
j_call: TRBJ1-5
d_call: NA
v_call: TRBV2
cdr3_nt: TGTGCCAGCAGTGCACAGGGTGATAGCAATCAGCCCCAGCATTTT
cdr3_aa: CASSAQGDSNQPQHF

clone_size: NA
j_call: TRBJ2-4
d_call: NA
v_call: TRBV18
cdr3_nt: TGTGCCAGCTCACCACCTTTCGACAGCCAGAATCAGTACTTC
cdr3_aa: CASSPPFDSQNQYF

clone_size: NA
j_call: TRBJ1-6
d_call: TRBD1
v_call: TRBV27
cdr3_nt: TGTGCCAGCAGACTTCAGGGACAGATCCTTAATTCACCCCTCCACTTT
cdr3_aa: CASRLQGQILNSPLHF

clone_size: NA
j_call: TRBJ1-5
d_call: NA
v_call: TRBV28
cdr3_nt: TGTGCCAGCAGTTTTCCCTTCGTAGCCCGGCAGGGACAGCCCCAGCATTTT
cdr3_aa: CASSFPFVARQGQPQHF

clone_size: NA
j_call: TRBJ1-1
d_call: NA
v_call: TRBV12-3/TRBV12-4
cdr3_nt: TGTGCCAGCAGTCCGAGGATCACTGAAGCTTTCTTT
cdr3_aa: CASSPRITEAFF

clone_size: once
j_call: TRBJ1-2
d_call: NA
v_call: TRBV5-6
cdr3_nt: TGTGCCAGCAGCTTGGAGACTAGGGGCAACTATGGCTACACCTTC
cdr3_aa: CASSLETRGNYGYTF

clone_size: NA
j_call: TRBJ2-7
d_call: TRBD1
v_call: TRBV3-1/TRBV3-2
cdr3_nt: TGTGCCAGCAGCCTAGACAGGGGGCATGGGCAGTACTTC
cdr3_aa: CASSLDRGHGQYF

clone_size: NA
j_call: TRBJ1-4
d_call: TRBD1
v_call: TRBV5-1
cdr3_nt: TGCGCCAGCAGACCGGACAGGGGGCCATCAACTAATGAAAAACTGTTTTTT
cdr3_aa: CASRPDRGPSTNEKLFF

clone_size: NA
j_call: TRBJ1-3
d_call: NA
v_call: TRBV20-1
cdr3_nt: TGCAGTGCTAGTATCTTAACAACTGGAAACACCATATATTTT
cdr3_aa: CSASILTTGNTIYF

clone_size: NA
j_call: TRBJ2-1
d_call: TRBD2
v_call: TRBV6-5
cdr3_nt: TGTGCCAGCAGTTACGGCGGGGGCAATGAGCAGTTCTTC
cdr3_aa: CASSYGGGNEQFF

clone_size: NA
j_call: TRBJ2-5
d_call: TRBD2
v_call: TRBV13
cdr3_nt: TGTGCCAGCAGCTTTTATTCTAGCGGGGGGGCCGGTGAGACCCAGTACTTC
cdr3_aa: CASSFYSSGGAGETQYF

clone_size: once
j_call: TRBJ1-2
d_call: TRBD1
v_call: TRBV19
cdr3_nt: TGTGCCAGTAGTACTCCCGGGACAGACTATGGCTACACCTTC
cdr3_aa: CASSTPGTDYGYTF

clone_size: NA
j_call: TRBJ1-2
d_call: NA
v_call: TRBV28
cdr3_nt: TGTGCCAGCATAGAGTCAGGAGGGATTGGCTACACCTTC
cdr3_aa: CASIESGGIGYTF

clone_size: NA
j_call: TRBJ1-2
d_call: NA
v_call: TRBV4-3
cdr3_nt: TGCGCCAGCAGCCAAGATGTCGCAGACAGTAACTATGGCTACACCTTC
cdr3_aa: CASSQDVADSNYGYTF

clone_size: NA
j_call: TRBJ2-7
d_call: TRBD1
v_call: TRBV6-5
cdr3_nt: TGTGCCAGCATCACAGGGGGATCCTACGAGCAGTACTTC
cdr3_aa: CASITGGSYEQYF

clone_size: NA
j_call: TRBJ1-1
d_call: NA
v_call: TRBV5-8
cdr3_nt: TGTGCCAGCAGTATTTCGGGAGACCCCTACGACGGCACTGAAGCTTTCTTT
cdr3_aa: CASSISGDPYDGTEAFF

clone_size: few
j_call: TRBJ2-2
d_call: NA
v_call: TRBV7-8
cdr3_nt: TGTGCCAGCAGCTTGGGCAGGCAGGCCGGGGAGCTGTTTTTT
cdr3_aa: CASSLGRQAGELFF

clone_size: NA
j_call: TRBJ1-1
d_call: NA
v_call: TRBV3-1/TRBV3-2
cdr3_nt: TGTGCCAGCAGCATTACAGTGAACACTGAAGCTTTCTTT
cdr3_aa: CASSITVNTEAFF

clone_size: NA
j_call: TRBJ1-2
d_call: TRBD1
v_call: TRBV7-9
cdr3_nt: TGTGCCAGCAGCAGGCGGACAGGTTCCGATGGCTACACCTTC
cdr3_aa: CASSRRTGSDGYTF

clone_size: NA
j_call: TRBJ1-2
d_call: TRBD1
v_call: TRBV7-2
cdr3_nt: TGTGCCAGCAGCCGCTACCCCGGACAGGGTGAGGCGGGCTACACCTTC
cdr3_aa: CASSRYPGQGEAGYTF

clone_size: NA
j_call: TRBJ2-7
d_call: NA
v_call: TRBV11-2
cdr3_nt: TGTGCCAGCAGCTGGGGATCCGGACAGTTTACCTACGAGCAGTACTTC
cdr3_aa: CASSWGSGQFTYEQYF

clone_size: NA
j_call: TRBJ1-5
d_call: NA
v_call: TRBV7-2
cdr3_nt: TGTGCCAGCAGTAATGACCAGGGAAAGGGTCAGCCCCAGCATTTT
cdr3_aa: CASSNDQGKGQPQHF

clone_size: NA
j_call: TRBJ1-3
d_call: NA
v_call: TRBV5-1
cdr3_nt: TGCGCCAGCAGCTTGGCCGTTTTAGGGGCTGGAAACACCATATATTTT
cdr3_aa: CASSLAVLGAGNTIYF

clone_size: NA
j_call: TRBJ2-7
d_call: NA
v_call: TRBV5-5
cdr3_nt: TGTGCCAGCAGTTTTCTCCGACTGGGCTCCTACGAGCAGTACTTC
cdr3_aa: CASSFLRLGSYEQYF

clone_size: NA
j_call: TRBJ1-1
d_call: TRBD1
v_call: TRBV27
cdr3_nt: TGTGCCAGCAGTTCCTCACAGGGGGCGCTGGGCACTGAAGCTTTCTTT
cdr3_aa: CASSSSQGALGTEAFF

clone_size: NA
j_call: TRBJ2-5
d_call: NA
v_call: TRBV29-1
cdr3_nt: TGCAGCGTTGAGATCGGGATCCAGTACTTC
cdr3_aa: CSVEIGIQYF

clone_size: NA
j_call: TRBJ1-2
d_call: NA
v_call: TRBV28
cdr3_nt: TGTGCCAGCAGTCTAAATACAGGGTTCGATGGCTACACCTTC
cdr3_aa: CASSLNTGFDGYTF

clone_size: once
j_call: TRBJ1-1
d_call: TRBD1
v_call: TRBV19
cdr3_nt: TGTGCCAGTAGTATTGGGACAGGGGTCGGAGGAACTGAAGCTTTCTTT
cdr3_aa: CASSIGTGVGGTEAFF

clone_size: NA
j_call: TRBJ1-2
d_call: TRBD1
v_call: TRBV2
cdr3_nt: TGTGCCAGCAGCGGACAGGGTCTGATCTATGGCTACACCTTC
cdr3_aa: CASSGQGLIYGYTF

clone_size: NA
j_call: TRBJ1-3
d_call: TRBD1
v_call: TRBV6-5
cdr3_nt: TGTGCCAGCAGTTCGGACAGGGCTCCTGGAAACACCATATATTTT
cdr3_aa: CASSSDRAPGNTIYF

clone_size: NA
j_call: TRBJ1-5
d_call: NA
v_call: TRBV28
cdr3_nt: TGTGCCAGCAGTTTAAGGACAGATAGCAATCAGCCCCAGCATTTT
cdr3_aa: CASSLRTDSNQPQHF

clone_size: NA
j_call: TRBJ1-6
d_call: NA
v_call: TRBV5-1
cdr3_nt: TGCGCCAGCAGATCGACTTCGTCACCCCTCCACTTT
cdr3_aa: CASRSTSSPLHF